This record looks at one TCR beta chain sequence and its context. The V end lost 7 bases, the J end lost 0 bases, and 20 bases lay between the germline ends. CDR3 length equals 17 residues. Germline lookup yields CDR1 SNHLY and CDR2 FYNNEI. Reverse transcribed after extraction, RNA yielded cDNA as the sequencing template. Measured with immunoSEQ multiplex PCR; TCRdb has only the in-frame clones, and not every one. Altogether over 150,000 clones are present, 45% to 70% being singletons, with the ten largest covering 4.5% to 6%. These data are taken from a study of CD8+ T cells in alopecia areata. The TCR sequence derives from a human donor in good health. V gene TRBV2 combines with J gene TRBJ2-3; D call uncertain. The sequencing input was CD8+ T cells sorted from blood. The CDR3 is CASNPLRPIRSTDTQYF. The CDR3 coding sequence is TGTGCCAGCAATCCCTTGCGCCCCATACGTAGCACAGATACGCAGTATTTT.